This T cell receptor (beta chain) is drawn from a study of blood T cell repertoires in COVID-19. Across the whole study: The origin of the acute and convalescent COVID-19 samples was the United States, Italy and Spain. T cells, B-cell-depleted T cells, or PBMCs provided the cDNA or gDNA that served as material.

Per the original data handling: Reference gene primers were amplified, and this amplification served to estimate nucleated cell counts. The assay was immunoSEQ multiplex PCR, and TCRdb's table has in-frame clones only and misses some. The V and J calls and clone size are taken from that table; D and trimming were inferred from the DNA. The table records fewer than 100,000 clones, about 85% of them present only once. The source material was peripheral blood. This TCR was sampled from a man aged 65 to 79 with acute or convalescent COVID-19.

In nucleotides, the CDR3 is TGTGCCAGCAGCCTAGATATTGCCCGGGACAGGATTTTTTCCTATGGCTACACCTTC. This codes for CASSLDIARDRIFSYGYTF. This rearrangement joins TRBV5-5 to TRBJ1-2, with 8 nucleotides matching TRBD1. Trimming removed 4 bases from V and 4 bases from J; junction bases left unmatched: 21. Per germline, CDR1 SGHKS and CDR2 YYEKEE (reference sequence). This CDR3 spans 19 amino acids.